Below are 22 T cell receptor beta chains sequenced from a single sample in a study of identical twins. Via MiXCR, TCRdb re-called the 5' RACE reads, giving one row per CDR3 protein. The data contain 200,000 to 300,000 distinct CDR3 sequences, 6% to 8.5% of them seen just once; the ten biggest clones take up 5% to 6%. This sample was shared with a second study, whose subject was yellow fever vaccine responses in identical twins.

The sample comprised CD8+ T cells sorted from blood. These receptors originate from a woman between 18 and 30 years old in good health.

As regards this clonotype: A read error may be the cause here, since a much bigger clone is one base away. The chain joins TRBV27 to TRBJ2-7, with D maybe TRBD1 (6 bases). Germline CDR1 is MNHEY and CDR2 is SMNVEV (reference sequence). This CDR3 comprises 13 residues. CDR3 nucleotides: TGTGCCGGCAGGGAAGGGGGCTCCTACGAGCAGTACTTC. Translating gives CAGREGGSYEQYF.

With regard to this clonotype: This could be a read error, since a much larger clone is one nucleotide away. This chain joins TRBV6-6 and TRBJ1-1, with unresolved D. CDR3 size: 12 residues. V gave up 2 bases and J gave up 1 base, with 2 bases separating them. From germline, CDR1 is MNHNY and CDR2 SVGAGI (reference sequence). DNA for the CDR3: TGTGCCAGCAGTTACGCGAACACTGAAGCTTTCTTT. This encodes CASSYANTEAFF.

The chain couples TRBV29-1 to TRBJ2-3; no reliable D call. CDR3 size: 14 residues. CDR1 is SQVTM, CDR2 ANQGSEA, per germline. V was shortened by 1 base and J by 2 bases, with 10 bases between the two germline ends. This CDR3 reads CSVEGPGPTDTQYF. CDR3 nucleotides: TGCAGCGTTGAAGGGCCAGGACCCACAGATACGCAGTATTTT.

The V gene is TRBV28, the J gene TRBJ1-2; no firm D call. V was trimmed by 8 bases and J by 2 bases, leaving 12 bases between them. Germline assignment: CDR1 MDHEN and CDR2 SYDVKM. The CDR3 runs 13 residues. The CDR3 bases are TGTGCCAGCGGAGGGTCTTACAACTATGGCTACACCTTC. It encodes CASGGSYNYGYTF.

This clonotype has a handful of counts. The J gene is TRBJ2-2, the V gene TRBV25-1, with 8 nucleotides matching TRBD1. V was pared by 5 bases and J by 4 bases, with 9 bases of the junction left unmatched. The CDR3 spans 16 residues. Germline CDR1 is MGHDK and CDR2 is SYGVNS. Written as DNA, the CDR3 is TGTGCCAGCAGTCCTCAGGGGGCGCTGGGCACCGGGGAGCTGTTTTTT. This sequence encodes CASSPQGALGTGELFF.

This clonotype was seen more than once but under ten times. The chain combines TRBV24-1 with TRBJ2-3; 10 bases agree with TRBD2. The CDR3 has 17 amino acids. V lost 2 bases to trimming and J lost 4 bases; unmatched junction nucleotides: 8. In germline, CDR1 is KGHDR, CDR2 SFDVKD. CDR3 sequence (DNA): TGTGCCACCAGTGATTCCGCTAGCGGGAGAGGTGCAGATACGCAGTATTTT. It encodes CATSDSASGRGADTQYF.

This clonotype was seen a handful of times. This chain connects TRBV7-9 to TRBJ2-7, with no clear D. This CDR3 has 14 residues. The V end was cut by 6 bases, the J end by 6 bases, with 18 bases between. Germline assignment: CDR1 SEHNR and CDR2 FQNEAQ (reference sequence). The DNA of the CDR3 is TGTGCCAGCAGTCCTCCTGAACGGGCAGGCGAGCAGTACTTC. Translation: CASSPPERAGEQYF. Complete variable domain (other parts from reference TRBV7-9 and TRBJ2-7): DTGVSQNPRHKITKRGQNVTFRCDPISEHNRLYWYRQTLGQGPEFLTYFQNEAQLEKSRLLSDRFSAERPKGSFSTLEIQRTEQGDSAMYLCASSPPERAGEQYFGPGTRLTVT.

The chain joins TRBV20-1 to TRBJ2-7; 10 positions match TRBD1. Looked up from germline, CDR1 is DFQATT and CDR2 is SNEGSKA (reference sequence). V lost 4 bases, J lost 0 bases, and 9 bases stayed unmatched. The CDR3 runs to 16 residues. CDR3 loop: CSATDPGQGSSYEQYV. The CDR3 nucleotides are TGCAGTGCTACTGATCCGGGACAGGGGAGCTCCTACGAGCAGTACGTC.

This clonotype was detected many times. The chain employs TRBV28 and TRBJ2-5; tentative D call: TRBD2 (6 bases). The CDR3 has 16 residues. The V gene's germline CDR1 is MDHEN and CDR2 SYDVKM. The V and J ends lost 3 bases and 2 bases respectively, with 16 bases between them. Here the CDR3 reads CASSFALLGGQETQYF. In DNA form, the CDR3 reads TGTGCCAGCAGTTTTGCTCTGTTGGGGGGACAAGAGACCCAGTACTTC.

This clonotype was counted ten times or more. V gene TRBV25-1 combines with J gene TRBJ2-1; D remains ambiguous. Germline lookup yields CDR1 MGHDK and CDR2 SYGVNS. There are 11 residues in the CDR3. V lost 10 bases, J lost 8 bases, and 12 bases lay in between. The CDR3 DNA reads TGTGCCACCGGGTCATGGGATGAGCAGTTCTTC. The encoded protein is CATGSWDEQFF. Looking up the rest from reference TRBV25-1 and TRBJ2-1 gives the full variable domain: EADIYQTPRYLVIGTGKKITLECSQTMGHDKMYWYQQDPGMELHLIHYSYGVNSTEKGDLSSESTVSRIRTEHFPLTLESARPSHTSQYLCATGSWDEQFFGPGTRLTVL.

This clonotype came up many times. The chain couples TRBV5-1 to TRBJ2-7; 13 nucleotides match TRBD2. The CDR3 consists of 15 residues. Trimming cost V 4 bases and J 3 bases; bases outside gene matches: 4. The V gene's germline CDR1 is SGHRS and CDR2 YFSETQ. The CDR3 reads CASSKGLAGDYEQYF. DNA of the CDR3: TGCGCCAGCAGCAAAGGACTAGCGGGAGACTACGAGCAGTACTTC.

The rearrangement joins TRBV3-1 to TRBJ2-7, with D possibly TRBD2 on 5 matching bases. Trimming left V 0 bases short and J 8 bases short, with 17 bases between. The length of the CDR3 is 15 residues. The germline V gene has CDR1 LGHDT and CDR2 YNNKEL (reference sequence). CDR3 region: CASSQDISADGKQYF. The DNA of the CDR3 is TGTGCCAGCAGCCAAGATATTTCGGCGGACGGGAAGCAGTACTTC.

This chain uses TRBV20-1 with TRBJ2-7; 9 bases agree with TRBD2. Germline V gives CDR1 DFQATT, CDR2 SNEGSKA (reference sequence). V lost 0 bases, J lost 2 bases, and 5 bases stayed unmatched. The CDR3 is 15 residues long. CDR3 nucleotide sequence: TGCAGTGCTAGAGAGGCTAGCGGGGCCACCTACGAGCAGTACGTC. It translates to CSAREASGATYEQYV.

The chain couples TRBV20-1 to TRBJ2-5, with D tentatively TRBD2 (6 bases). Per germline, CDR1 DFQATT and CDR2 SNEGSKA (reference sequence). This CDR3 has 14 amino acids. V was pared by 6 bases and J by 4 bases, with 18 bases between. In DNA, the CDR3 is TGCAGTGCAGTGCTAGCGCCGGTTAGAGAGACCCAGTACTTC. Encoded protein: CSAVLAPVRETQYF.

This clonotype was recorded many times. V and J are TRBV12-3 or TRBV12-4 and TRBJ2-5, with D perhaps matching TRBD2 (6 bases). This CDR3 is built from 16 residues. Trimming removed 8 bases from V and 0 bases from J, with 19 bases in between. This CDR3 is CASGGTGDIDQETQYF. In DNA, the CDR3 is TGTGCCAGCGGAGGGACCGGGGATATCGACCAAGAGACCCAGTACTTC.

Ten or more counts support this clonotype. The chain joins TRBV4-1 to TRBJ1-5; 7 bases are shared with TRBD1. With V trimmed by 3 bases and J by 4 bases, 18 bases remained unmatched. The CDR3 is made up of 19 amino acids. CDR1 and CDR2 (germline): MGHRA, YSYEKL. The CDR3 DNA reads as TGCGCCAGCAGCCACCCCCCCACCGGGACAGTTCAATTTAATCAGCCCCAGCATTTT. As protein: CASSHPPTGTVQFNQPQHF.

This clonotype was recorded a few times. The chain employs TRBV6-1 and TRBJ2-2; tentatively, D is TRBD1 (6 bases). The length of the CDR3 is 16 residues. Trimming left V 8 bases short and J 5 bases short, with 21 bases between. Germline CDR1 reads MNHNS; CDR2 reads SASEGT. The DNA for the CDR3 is TGTGCCAGCGACCCGTACAGGGATATGGGGACCGGGGAGCTGTTTTTT. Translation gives CASDPYRDMGTGELFF.

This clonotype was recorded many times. CDR3 sequence (DNA): TGCAGCGTTGTGTCCGGGAACAATGAGCAGTTCTTC. This translates into CSVVSGNNEQFF. The chain carries TRBV29-1 and TRBJ2-1; perhaps TRBD2 as D (5 bases). V gave up 4 bases and J gave up 5 bases, with 9 bases separating them. The CDR3 runs to 12 residues. Germline V gene lookup returns CDR1 SQVTM and CDR2 ANQGSEA.

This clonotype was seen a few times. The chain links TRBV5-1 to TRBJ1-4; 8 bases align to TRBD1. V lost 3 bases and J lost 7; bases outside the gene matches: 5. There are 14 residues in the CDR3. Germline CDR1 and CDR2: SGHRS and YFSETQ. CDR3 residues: CASSSGQGSEKLFF. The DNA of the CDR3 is TGCGCCAGCAGCTCAGGACAGGGAAGTGAAAAACTGTTTTTT.

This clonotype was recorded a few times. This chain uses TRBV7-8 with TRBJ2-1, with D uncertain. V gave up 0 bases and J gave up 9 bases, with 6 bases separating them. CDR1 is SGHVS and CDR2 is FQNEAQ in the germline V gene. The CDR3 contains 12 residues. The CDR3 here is CASSLAATEQFF. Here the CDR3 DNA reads TGTGCCAGCAGCTTAGCGGCCACTGAGCAGTTCTTC.

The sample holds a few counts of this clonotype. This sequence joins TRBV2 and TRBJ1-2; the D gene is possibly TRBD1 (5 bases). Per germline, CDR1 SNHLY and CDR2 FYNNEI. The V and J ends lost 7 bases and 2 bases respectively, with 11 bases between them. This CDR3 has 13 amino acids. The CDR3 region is CASIGARNYGYTF. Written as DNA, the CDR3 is TGTGCCAGCATCGGGGCGCGGAACTATGGCTACACCTTC.

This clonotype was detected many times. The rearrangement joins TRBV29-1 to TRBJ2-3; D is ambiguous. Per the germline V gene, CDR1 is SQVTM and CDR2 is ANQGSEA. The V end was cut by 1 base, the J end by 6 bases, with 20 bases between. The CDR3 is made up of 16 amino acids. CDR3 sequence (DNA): TGCAGCGTTGAAGTGCCAATCGGGCCTGCCATTGATACGCAGTATTTT. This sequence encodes CSVEVPIGPAIDTQYF.